The next 18 T cell receptor beta chains were all read from a single sample in a study of human thymus T cells. Clones were read by immunoSEQ multiplex PCR, and TCRdb kept only the in-frame ones, dropping some. The sample has 57,000 or so clones, over 85% seen once. Input material: blood. The receptors stem from a boy in the first two years of life with a congenital heart defect but otherwise immunologically healthy.

This chain links TRBV7-8 with TRBJ2-5, with D possibly TRBD1 on 5 matching bases. The CDR3 consists of 15 residues. Trimming took 1 base from V and 1 from J, leaving 10 bases between them. Germline V gene data show CDR1 as SGHVS and CDR2 as FQNEAQ. CDR3 in DNA: TGTGCCAGCAGCTTAGGGGCAGGGTCCCAAGAGACCCAGTACTTC. Amino acids: CASSLGAGSQETQYF.

The CDR3: CATRLDANYGYTF. DNA of the CDR3: TGTGCCACCAGACTAGACGCTAACTATGGCTACACCTTC. V is TRBV28 and J is TRBJ1-2; D unclear. CDR3 length equals 13 residues. CDR1 is MDHEN, CDR2 SYDVKM, per germline. With 10 bases removed from V and 0 bases from J, the gap between germline ends came to 12 bases.

The chain combines TRBV2 with TRBJ1-5; no firm D call. V lost 1 base to trimming and J lost 2 bases, with 3 bases between them. This CDR3 spans 13 amino acids. Germline CDR1 is SNHLY and CDR2 is FYNNEI. The CDR3 sequence is CASSEEGNQPQHF. The CDR3 nucleotides read TGTGCCAGCAGTGAAGAGGGCAATCAGCCCCAGCATTTT.

The chain links TRBV5-1 to TRBJ2-3, with 10 bases fitting TRBD2. This CDR3 comprises 18 residues. J was trimmed by 2 bases and V by 3 bases; bases with no gene match: 12. The germline V gene encodes CDR1 SGHRS and CDR2 YFSETQ. In DNA, the CDR3 is TGCGCCAGCAGCTCATCTAGCGGGAGCCCCACCCACACAGATACGCAGTATTTT. The encoded protein is CASSSSSGSPTHTDTQYF.

The chain employs TRBV10-3 and TRBJ1-2; 8 nucleotides match TRBD1. Per germline, CDR1 ENHRY and CDR2 SYGVKD. CDR3 length: 14 amino acids. The junction had 7 bases not matched to a gene; V was cut back by 2 bases and J by 8 bases. Here the CDR3 DNA reads TGTGCCATCAGTGAGGTCGCAGGGGGCGGGGGCTACACCTTC. As protein: CAISEVAGGGGYTF.

This clone was observed a single time. J is TRBJ2-3 and V is TRBV29-1; 7 bases match TRBD2. The CDR3 is 16 residues long. V dropped 0 bases and J dropped 4; count of bases not matched to a gene: 10. Looked up from germline, CDR1 is SQVTM and CDR2 is ANQGSEA. This CDR3 is CSVEDWASGDADTQYF. Here the CDR3 DNA reads TGCAGCGTTGAAGATTGGGCTAGCGGAGACGCAGATACGCAGTATTTT.

The chain recombines TRBV7-2 with TRBJ2-1; TRBD1 aligns across 9 bases. CDR3 length: 15 amino acids. The germline CDR1 and CDR2 sequences are SGHTA and FQGNSA. V was clipped by 4 bases and J by 1 base; unmatched bases: 2. The CDR3 loop reads CASSWDRESYNEQFF. CDR3 nucleotide sequence: TGTGCCAGCAGCTGGGACAGGGAGTCCTACAATGAGCAGTTCTTC.

V usage is TRBV7-9 and J usage is TRBJ2-7; a possible D gene is TRBD1 (5 bases). The CDR3 has 12 amino acids. The V end lost 4 bases, the J end lost 4 bases, and 8 bases lay between the germline ends. The germline gives CDR1 SEHNR, CDR2 FQNEAQ (reference sequence). This CDR3 reads CASSSGIYEQYF. In DNA form, the CDR3 reads TGTGCCAGCAGCTCAGGGATTTACGAGCAGTACTTC. The variable domain in full, with the rest retrieved from reference TRBV7-9 and TRBJ2-7, is DTGVSQNPRHKITKRGQNVTFRCDPISEHNRLYWYRQTLGQGPEFLTYFQNEAQLEKSRLLSDRFSAERPKGSFSTLEIQRTEQGDSAMYLCASSSGIYEQYFGPGTRLTVT.

The rearrangement joins TRBV7-8 to TRBJ2-3; D gene ambiguous. V gave up 2 bases and J gave up 1 base, with 10 bases separating them. The CDR3 extends over 15 amino acids. CDR1 and CDR2 from the germline V gene are SGHVS and FQNEAQ. CDR3: CASSLRYQGTDTQYF. The CDR3 region has the DNA TGTGCCAGCAGCTTACGGTATCAGGGCACAGATACGCAGTATTTT. The whole variable domain, filled in from reference TRBV7-8 and TRBJ2-3, reads GAGVSQSPRYKVAKRGQDVALRCDPISGHVSLFWYQQALGQGPEFLTYFQNEAQLDKSGLPSDRFFAERPEGSVSTLKIQRTQQEDSAVYLCASSLRYQGTDTQYFGPGTRLTVL.

The V call is TRBV5-5, the J call TRBJ1-5; 12 bases match TRBD1. CDR1 and CDR2 from the germline V gene are SGHKS and YYEKEE (reference sequence). The junction had 5 bases not matched to a gene; V was cut back by 5 bases and J by 5 bases. This CDR3 is built from 15 residues. CDR3 in DNA: TGTGCCAGCAGTCGCCGGGACAGGGGGCATCAGCCCCAGCATTTT. It yields the protein CASSRRDRGHQPQHF.

The rearrangement joins TRBV5-1 to TRBJ2-7; D call uncertain. CDR3 length: 13 residues. Trimming stripped 1 base from V and 6 bases from J, with 11 bases between. CDR1 and CDR2 (germline): SGHRS, YFSETQ. DNA for the CDR3: TGCGCCAGCAGCTTGAGGTTGTCAGGCGAGCAGTACTTC. Translated: CASSLRLSGEQYF. Full variable domain (outside the CDR3, taken from reference TRBV5-1 and TRBJ2-7): KAGVTQTPRYLIKTRGQQVTLSCSPISGHRSVSWYQQTPGQGLQFLFEYFSETQRNKGNFPGRFSGRQFSNSRSEMNVSTLELGDSALYLCASSLRLSGEQYFGPGTRLTVT.

The rearrangement links TRBV9 to TRBJ2-5, with 8 nucleotides matching TRBD1. CDR1 and CDR2 from the germline V gene are SGDLS and YYNGEE. This CDR3 is built from 16 residues. With V trimmed by 4 bases and J by 5 bases, 13 bases remained unmatched. CDR3 DNA sequence: TGTGCCAGCAGCCCCCCGAGGACAGGGAAGGAGGAGACCCAGTACTTC. It encodes CASSPPRTGKEETQYF.

V and J are TRBV5-3 and TRBJ2-3, with 10 nucleotides matching TRBD2. TRBV5-3 is an ORF, and what it does is uncertain. J gave up 2 bases and V 2 bases, and 11 bases lay outside the gene matches. The CDR3 totals 18 residues. CDR3 DNA sequence: TGTGCCAGAAGCTTCCTAGCGGGGGCCTCAACCCTCACAGATACGCAGTATTTT. Protein product: CARSFLAGASTLTDTQYF.

V usage is TRBV27 and J usage is TRBJ1-2; 8 bases are a match to TRBD1. The germline V gene has CDR1 MNHEY and CDR2 SMNVEV (reference sequence). There are 14 residues in the CDR3. After removal of 3 bases from V and 4 bases from J, the junction contained 4 bases not matched to a gene. The CDR3 region has the DNA TGTGCCAGCAGTTTCAGGGGGCGCGGCTATGGCTACACCTTC. It codes for CASSFRGRGYGYTF.

The chain couples TRBV18 to TRBJ1-2; D may be TRBD1 (6 bases). The germline V gene encodes CDR1 KGHSH and CDR2 LQKENI. Trimming shortened V by 4 bases and J by 8 bases, and 20 bases separated the two germline ends. The CDR3 is made up of 15 amino acids. In DNA, the CDR3 is TGTGCCAGCTCACACAACGCCGGACTAACAGGGGGCTACACCTTC. This codes for CASSHNAGLTGGYTF.

V usage is TRBV4-1 and J usage is TRBJ1-6; 7 bases are a match to TRBD1. The CDR3 is 17 residues long. The ends lost 0 bases at V and 7 bases at J; junction bases unmatched: 9. The germline V gene encodes CDR1 MGHRA and CDR2 YSYEKL. CDR3 sequence: CASSQDPTGVSNSPLHF. The CDR3 nucleotides read TGCGCCAGCAGCCAAGATCCTACAGGGGTATCAAATTCACCCCTCCACTTT.

The V gene is TRBV5-4, the J gene TRBJ2-7, with 9 bases fitting TRBD2. The CDR3 has 15 residues. Germline CDR1 reads SGHNT; CDR2 reads YYREEE (reference sequence). J was trimmed by 4 bases and V by 4 bases; bases with no gene match: 9. The CDR3 bases are TGTGCCAGCAGCACTCACTGGACTAGCGAGTACGAGCAGTACTTC. This codes for CASSTHWTSEYEQYF.

The chain links TRBV9 to TRBJ1-1; no definite D call. This CDR3 spans 14 amino acids. The V gene lost 0 bases and the J gene lost 3 bases, with 9 bases spanning the gap. In germline, CDR1 is SGDLS, CDR2 YYNGEE. CDR3 DNA: TGTGCCAGCAGCGTAGCAGCGATCGACACTGAAGCTTTCTTT. Translating gives CASSVAAIDTEAFF.